This entry lists 11 T cell receptor beta chains sequenced from one sample in a study of blood T cell repertoires in COVID-19. The repertoire was sequenced with immunoSEQ multiplex PCR; TCRdb's copy has only in-frame clones and lacks some. Of 95,000 to 150,000 clones in the sample, about three quarters were seen once. The specimen was peripheral blood. The receptors shown here come from a human donor with acute or convalescent COVID-19. The donor label of this sample is uncertain.

The rearrangement links TRBV19 to TRBJ1-5; maybe TRBD1 (6 bases). V dropped 7 bases and J dropped 7 bases, with 20 bases sitting between them. This CDR3 spans 15 amino acids. Germline CDR1 reads LNHDA; CDR2 reads SQIVND (reference sequence). The CDR3 here is CASTDINRVRQPQHF. DNA of the CDR3: TGTGCCAGTACCGATATCAACAGGGTAAGGCAGCCCCAGCATTTT.

The J gene is TRBJ1-1, the V gene TRBV7-8, with D hard to call. The CDR3 is 13 amino acids. Germline V gene data show CDR1 as SGHVS and CDR2 as FQNEAQ. V was trimmed by 5 bases and J by 0 bases, leaving 7 bases between them. The CDR3 spells CASSIRVNTEAFF. The DNA for the CDR3 is TGTGCCAGCAGCATCCGGGTGAACACTGAAGCTTTCTTT. Full variable domain (outside the CDR3, taken from reference TRBV7-8 and TRBJ1-1): GAGVSQSPRYKVAKRGQDVALRCDPISGHVSLFWYQQALGQGPEFLTYFQNEAQLDKSGLPSDRFFAERPEGSVSTLKIQRTQQEDSAVYLCASSIRVNTEAFFGQGTRLTVV.

The rearrangement links TRBV12-3 or TRBV12-4 to TRBJ2-5; D perhaps matches TRBD2 (6 bases). V was shortened by 5 bases and J by 6 bases, with 13 bases between the two germline ends. This CDR3 has 13 residues. Here the CDR3 DNA reads TGTGCCAGCAGTGAATCGGGGGTGCAGACCCAGTACTTC. Amino acid sequence: CASSESGVQTQYF.

The J gene is TRBJ1-5, the V gene TRBV21-1; the D call in the table, TRBD1, was not verified against the DNA. TRBV21-1 has pseudogene status. CDR3 length equals 16 residues. For the CDR3, the DNA is TGTGCCAGCAGCAAAGCGGGGACAGGGAGGGGAAAGGCCCAGCATTTT. Amino acids: CASSKAGTGRGKAQHF.

V gene TRBV6-5 combines with J gene TRBJ1-4; TRBD1 agrees at 7 bases. The CDR3 runs 16 residues. V lost 0 bases, J lost 4 bases, and 5 bases stayed unmatched. Germline CDR1 MNHEY, CDR2 SVGAGI. CDR3: CASSYSSGGNNEKLFF. Here the CDR3 DNA reads TGTGCCAGCAGTTACTCTTCAGGGGGAAATAATGAAAAACTGTTTTTT.

The genes are TRBV12-3 or TRBV12-4 and TRBJ2-5; D is uncertain. This CDR3 comprises 13 residues. The V end lost 1 base, the J end lost 6 bases, and 9 bases lay between the germline ends. In DNA form, the CDR3 reads TGTGCCAGCAGTTTAGGCCGAGCGCAGACCCAGTACTTC. Its protein is CASSLGRAQTQYF.

CDR3 sequence (DNA): TGTGCCAGCTCACCTGGGACTAGCGGCACAGATACGCAGTATTTT. It specifies CASSPGTSGTDTQYF. This sequence joins TRBV18 and TRBJ2-3; the match to TRBD2 covers 10 bases. CDR1 is KGHSH and CDR2 is LQKENI in the germline V gene. CDR3 size: 15 residues. With V trimmed by 3 bases and J by 1 base, 1 base remained unmatched.

This chain links TRBV21-1 with TRBJ2-7; the table's D call, TRBD1, was not checked against the DNA. TRBV21-1 is assigned pseudogene status. The CDR3 has 18 amino acids. CDR3: CASSEAEIVDRESYEQYV. In DNA, the CDR3 is TGTGCCAGCAGTGAAGCTGAAATAGTGGACAGGGAATCCTACGAGCAGTACGTC.

This clone was recorded many times. The gene calls are TRBV7-9 and TRBJ2-5; 9 bases map to TRBD1. Per germline, CDR1 SEHNR and CDR2 FQNEAQ (reference sequence). The CDR3 has 13 amino acids. V lost 5 bases, J lost 6 bases, and 4 bases stayed unmatched. The CDR3 here is CASSTGGEKTQYF. CDR3 DNA sequence: TGTGCCAGCAGCACAGGGGGCGAAAAGACCCAGTACTTC.

The V gene is TRBV28, the J gene TRBJ1-3, with D tentatively TRBD1 (5 bases). V gave up 2 bases and J gave up 4 bases, with 15 bases separating them. The CDR3 runs to 16 residues. The V gene's germline CDR1 is MDHEN and CDR2 SYDVKM. The CDR3 DNA reads as TGTGCCAGCAGTTTACCCAGCCTAGGGGTAGGAAACACCATATATTTT. Translating it yields CASSLPSLGVGNTIYF.

V and J are TRBV4-1 and TRBJ1-4; 7 bases align to TRBD1. CDR3 length: 14 amino acids. V shed 3 bases and J 4 bases; nucleotides not matched to a gene: 2. Per the germline V gene, CDR1 is MGHRA and CDR2 is YSYEKL. CDR3 sequence: CASSHRDSNEKLFF. The CDR3 DNA reads as TGCGCCAGCAGCCACCGGGACAGTAATGAAAAACTGTTTTTT.